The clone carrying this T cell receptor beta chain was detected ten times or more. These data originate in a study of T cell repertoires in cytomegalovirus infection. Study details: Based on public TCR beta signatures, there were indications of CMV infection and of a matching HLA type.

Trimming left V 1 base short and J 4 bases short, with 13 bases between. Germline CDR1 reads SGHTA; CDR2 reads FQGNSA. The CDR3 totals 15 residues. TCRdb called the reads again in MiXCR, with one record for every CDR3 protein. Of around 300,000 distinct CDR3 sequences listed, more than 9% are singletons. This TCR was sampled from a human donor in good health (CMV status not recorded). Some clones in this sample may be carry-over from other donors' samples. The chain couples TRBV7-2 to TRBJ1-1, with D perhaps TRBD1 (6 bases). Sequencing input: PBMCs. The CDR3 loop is CASSLVGQGFTEAFF. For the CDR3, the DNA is TGTGCCAGCAGCTTAGTTGGGCAGGGGTTCACTGAAGCTTTCTTT.